This T cell receptor (beta chain) was profiled in a study of blood T cell repertoires in COVID-19. Overall study: From T cells, B-cell-depleted T cells, or PBMCs came the material, which was cDNA or gDNA.

Germline V lookup: CDR1 KGHSH, CDR2 LQKENI. The CDR3 has 16 residues. The V gene lost 2 bases and the J gene lost 0 bases, with 12 bases spanning the gap. As handled by the study authors: Reference gene primer amplification in the assay estimated nucleated cell counts. TCRdb keeps only in-frame clones here, not all; method: immunoSEQ multiplex PCR. That table supplies the V and J calls and clone size; D and trimming were determined from the DNA. The sample lists 100,000 to 150,000 clones; less than 75% were seen once. This TCR derives from a human donor with acute or convalescent COVID-19. The donor label of this sample is uncertain. Sequencing used peripheral blood. This chain links TRBV18 with TRBJ2-3; D unresolved. The CDR3 here is CASSPNSPSSTDTQYF. CDR3 sequence (DNA): TGTGCCAGCTCACCAAACAGCCCTTCTAGCACAGATACGCAGTATTTT.